The text below deals with one T cell receptor (beta chain). Antigen unknown. V dropped 5 bases and J dropped 7 bases, with 17 bases sitting between them. The CDR3 is 14 residues long. Time point reported: pre-sensitization, week 0. Treatment indicated: therapeutic diphenylcyclopropenone sensitization with weekly scalp DPC. The data were obtained in a study of human T cells and chemical hapten exposure. Using its own MiXCR run on the RACE reads, TCRdb lists one record per CDR3 protein. The data hold 380,000 or so distinct CDR3 sequences, with over 5% observed a single time. General study findings and limits: DPC sensitization did not alter TCRs above 1 in 1000 frequency.

The genes are TRBV12-3 or TRBV12-4 and TRBJ1-1; maybe TRBD1 (6 bases). The receptor's source is a woman between 18 and 29 years old with alopecia areata. Some clones in this sample may be carry-over from other donors' samples. The source material was whole blood, sampled in connection with sensitization to the hapten diphenylcyclopropenone (DPC). The CDR3 sequence is CASSPSRGAGEAFF. The CDR3 nucleotides are TGTGCCAGCAGTCCCAGTCGGGGGGCGGGTGAAGCTTTCTTT.